This is a list of T cell receptor beta chains from one sample in a study of multiple sclerosis patients with progressive multifocal leukoencephalopathy. This table comes from immunoSEQ multiplex PCR, and its TCRdb copy is limited to in-frame clones, with some not included. The table records approximately 27,000 clones, around nine tenths of them present only once. Sequencing was carried out using PBMCs. Every receptor here comes from a human donor with multiple sclerosis. Both conserved end residues are part of each CDR3. The D gene is left open where the match is weak. Not every row has a clone size; where given, it reads once, few, many or a size class.

clone_size: .
j_call: TRBJ1-1
v_call: TRBV5-1
d_call: .
cdr3_nt: TGCGCCAGCGGGCGTGGGACCTCGAACACTGAAGCTTTCTTT
cdr3_aa: CASGRGTSNTEAFF

clone_size: .
j_call: TRBJ2-7
v_call: TRBV11-2
d_call: TRBD2
cdr3_nt: TGTGCCAGCATCGGGCCGGGGGGGCACGAGCAGTACTTC
cdr3_aa: CASIGPGGHEQYF

clone_size: .
j_call: TRBJ2-7
v_call: TRBV6-5
d_call: .
cdr3_nt: TGTGCCAGCAGTTACTCCCGCCGGACAAGCTACGAGCAGTACTTC
cdr3_aa: CASSYSRRTSYEQYF

clone_size: .
j_call: TRBJ1-2
v_call: TRBV6-6
d_call: .
cdr3_nt: TGTGCCAGCAGTTACCTTAGCTTGGACAGAGATGGCTACACCTTC
cdr3_aa: CASSYLSLDRDGYTF

clone_size: .
j_call: TRBJ2-4
v_call: TRBV28
d_call: TRBD1
cdr3_nt: TGTGCCAGCAGTCCGGACAGGGAAGGTATTAGGAGCGTCATTCAGTACTTC
cdr3_aa: CASSPDREGIRSVIQYF

clone_size: once
j_call: TRBJ2-7
v_call: TRBV6-1
d_call: .
cdr3_nt: TGTGCCAGCACCGGCCGGGGGTCCGGTGAGGACGAGCAGTACTTC
cdr3_aa: CASTGRGSGEDEQYF

clone_size: .
j_call: TRBJ2-5
v_call: TRBV15
d_call: .
cdr3_nt: TGTGCCACCAGCAGAGATCGGACGGGGGTGGAGACCCAGTACTTC
cdr3_aa: CATSRDRTGVETQYF

clone_size: .
j_call: TRBJ1-1
v_call: TRBV2
d_call: .
cdr3_nt: TGTGCCAGCAGTGTGGGACAGAACACTGAAGCTTTCTTT
cdr3_aa: CASSVGQNTEAFF

clone_size: once
j_call: TRBJ1-6
v_call: TRBV19
d_call: TRBD1
cdr3_nt: TGTGCCAGTAGTATAATGGGACAGGATAATTCACCCCTCCACTTT
cdr3_aa: CASSIMGQDNSPLHF

clone_size: .
j_call: TRBJ1-1
v_call: TRBV7-9
d_call: .
cdr3_nt: TGTGCCAGCAGTCAGGGTTTAGCGAACACTGAAGCTTTCTTT
cdr3_aa: CASSQGLANTEAFF

clone_size: .
j_call: TRBJ2-3
v_call: TRBV29-1
d_call: TRBD2
cdr3_nt: TGCAGCGTTGAAGCTGCTAGCGGGGGGGGCACAGATACGCAGTATTTT
cdr3_aa: CSVEAASGGGTDTQYF

clone_size: few
j_call: TRBJ1-1
v_call: TRBV28
d_call: TRBD1
cdr3_nt: TGTGCCAGCAGTTCCGCAGGGGGCGCAATCACTGAAGCTTTCTTT
cdr3_aa: CASSSAGGAITEAFF

clone_size: .
j_call: TRBJ2-7
v_call: TRBV6-5
d_call: .
cdr3_nt: TGTGCCAGCAGTGAGCCGGGTTTTTCCTACGAGCAGTACTTC
cdr3_aa: CASSEPGFSYEQYF

clone_size: .
j_call: TRBJ1-1
v_call: TRBV10-1
d_call: .
cdr3_nt: TGCGCCAGCAGTGAACAGGGATCCGCTGAAGCTTTCTTT
cdr3_aa: CASSEQGSAEAFF

clone_size: once
j_call: TRBJ2-3
v_call: TRBV6-6
d_call: TRBD1
cdr3_nt: TGTGCCAGCAGCATGGGACAGGGGGTGACAGATACGCAGTATTTT
cdr3_aa: CASSMGQGVTDTQYF

clone_size: .
j_call: TRBJ1-3
v_call: TRBV4-1
d_call: TRBD1
cdr3_nt: TGCGCCAGCAGCCCATACCCGGACAGGGCTGGAAACACCATATATTTT
cdr3_aa: CASSPYPDRAGNTIYF

clone_size: .
j_call: TRBJ2-2
v_call: TRBV9
d_call: .
cdr3_nt: TGTGCCAGCAGCGCCAGGGTAGAGGCCGGGGAGCTGTTTTTT
cdr3_aa: CASSARVEAGELFF

clone_size: .
j_call: TRBJ1-1
v_call: TRBV10-3
d_call: .
cdr3_nt: TGTGCCATCAGTGTAACCGCGCGGGGAAGGAGAGACACTGAAGCTTTCTTT
cdr3_aa: CAISVTARGRRDTEAFF

clone_size: .
j_call: TRBJ1-2
v_call: TRBV11-3
d_call: .
cdr3_nt: TGTGCCAGCAGCTTAGTGGATGTTAAGGAAAATGGCTACACCTTC
cdr3_aa: CASSLVDVKENGYTF

clone_size: .
j_call: TRBJ1-5
v_call: TRBV19
d_call: TRBD1
cdr3_nt: TGTGCCAGTAGGCGACCGGGACAGGGATTATATCAGCCCCAGCATTTT
cdr3_aa: CASRRPGQGLYQPQHF

clone_size: .
j_call: TRBJ1-6
v_call: TRBV7-6
d_call: .
cdr3_nt: TGTGCCAGCTCTGTGAGGGGCGCGCATAATTCACCCCTCCACTTT
cdr3_aa: CASSVRGAHNSPLHF

clone_size: .
j_call: TRBJ2-4
v_call: TRBV28
d_call: .
cdr3_nt: TGTGCCAGCAGTTGGGACACCCTTCTAGCCAAAAACATTCAGTACTTC
cdr3_aa: CASSWDTLLAKNIQYF

clone_size: .
j_call: TRBJ1-1
v_call: TRBV7-2
d_call: TRBD1
cdr3_nt: TGTGCCAGCAGCTTAGGAGGGGGCGAAGCTTTCTTT
cdr3_aa: CASSLGGGEAFF

clone_size: .
j_call: TRBJ1-2
v_call: TRBV11-2
d_call: .
cdr3_nt: TGTGCCAGCAGCTTAGGAGGAGATGGCTACACCTTC
cdr3_aa: CASSLGGDGYTF

clone_size: .
j_call: TRBJ1-4
v_call: TRBV4-3
d_call: .
cdr3_nt: TGCGCCAGCAGCCGGCGGGGAGGGGCCACTAATGAAAAACTGTTTTTT
cdr3_aa: CASSRRGGATNEKLFF

clone_size: .
j_call: TRBJ1-2
v_call: TRBV10-3
d_call: .
cdr3_nt: TGTGCCATCAGTGAGCGGACCTATAAGGCCGCTAACTATGGCTACACCTTC
cdr3_aa: CAISERTYKAANYGYTF

clone_size: .
j_call: TRBJ1-6
v_call: TRBV28
d_call: TRBD1
cdr3_nt: TGTGCAGGACAGGTTACCTATAATTCACCCCTCCACTTT
cdr3_aa: CAGQVTYNSPLHF

clone_size: .
j_call: TRBJ1-6
v_call: TRBV7-9
d_call: .
cdr3_nt: TGTGCCAGCAGCTCCCAAGCGGGCCCCCGCAGCTCCTATAATTCACCCCTCCACTTT
cdr3_aa: CASSSQAGPRSSYNSPLHF

clone_size: .
j_call: TRBJ2-7
v_call: TRBV5-4
d_call: .
cdr3_nt: TGTGCCACCAGTTACCGGGACGGTACCTATGAGCAGTACTTC
cdr3_aa: CATSYRDGTYEQYF

clone_size: .
j_call: TRBJ1-1
v_call: TRBV5-1
d_call: TRBD1
cdr3_nt: TGCGCCAGCAGCTTTTCCGGGACAGCGAAAAAATCAGCTTTCTTT
cdr3_aa: CASSFSGTAKKSAFF

clone_size: .
j_call: TRBJ2-7
v_call: TRBV6-1
d_call: .
cdr3_nt: TGTGCCAGCAGTGAATGGGGGCAGGGCCGGTACGAGCAGTACTTC
cdr3_aa: CASSEWGQGRYEQYF

clone_size: few
j_call: TRBJ1-5
v_call: TRBV7-2
d_call: .
cdr3_nt: TGTGCCAGCAGCTTAAACCGCGCTGGGCCCCAGCATTTT
cdr3_aa: CASSLNRAGPQHF

clone_size: .
j_call: TRBJ2-1
v_call: TRBV6-1
d_call: TRBD2
cdr3_nt: TGTGCCAGCAATGAAAAGCGCGGGGGAGATGAGCAGTTCTTC
cdr3_aa: CASNEKRGGDEQFF

clone_size: .
j_call: TRBJ2-7
v_call: TRBV18
d_call: .
cdr3_nt: TGTGCCAGCTCACCATCGGACAGCCCCTACGAGCAGTACTTC
cdr3_aa: CASSPSDSPYEQYF

clone_size: .
j_call: TRBJ2-7
v_call: TRBV4-2
d_call: .
cdr3_nt: TGTGCCAGCAGCCAAGCAGGGGCAAAGAACGAGCAGTACTTC
cdr3_aa: CASSQAGAKNEQYF

clone_size: .
j_call: TRBJ1-1
v_call: TRBV5-4
d_call: .
cdr3_nt: TGTGCCAGCAGCCGACCCGACCAGTACACTGAAGCTTTCTTT
cdr3_aa: CASSRPDQYTEAFF

clone_size: once
j_call: TRBJ2-2
v_call: TRBV6-5
d_call: TRBD1
cdr3_nt: TGTGCCAGCAGGACAGGGTCAGTAGCCGGGGAGCTGTTTTTT
cdr3_aa: CASRTGSVAGELFF

clone_size: once
j_call: TRBJ1-5
v_call: TRBV28
d_call: .
cdr3_nt: TGTGCCAGCAGTTTGGCCGGAGGAGCGGGTGGGACCCAGCATTTT
cdr3_aa: CASSLAGGAGGTQHF

clone_size: .
j_call: TRBJ2-7
v_call: TRBV11-2
d_call: .
cdr3_nt: TGTGCCAGCAGTTTTGGGCACGAGCAGTACTTC
cdr3_aa: CASSFGHEQYF

clone_size: few
j_call: TRBJ2-1
v_call: TRBV6-5
d_call: .
cdr3_nt: TGTGCCAGCAGTCCGCACGCGACTAGGGATGAGCAGTTCTTC
cdr3_aa: CASSPHATRDEQFF

clone_size: .
j_call: TRBJ1-5
v_call: TRBV6-1
d_call: TRBD1
cdr3_nt: TGTGCCACCCAAACCGGGACAGGTGGAGTTCAGCCCCAGCATTTT
cdr3_aa: CATQTGTGGVQPQHF

clone_size: .
j_call: TRBJ1-4
v_call: TRBV2
d_call: TRBD1
cdr3_nt: TGTGCCACCGCAGTAGAGGGGGCCGATAATGAAAAACTGTTTTTT
cdr3_aa: CATAVEGADNEKLFF

clone_size: .
j_call: TRBJ2-7
v_call: TRBV7-2
d_call: .
cdr3_nt: TGTGCCAGCAGCTTTCACGTAGAGCAGTACTTC
cdr3_aa: CASSFHVEQYF

clone_size: .
j_call: TRBJ2-5
v_call: TRBV14
d_call: .
cdr3_nt: TGTGCCAGCAGCCAAGATACGGGGGGCGCGGAGACCCAGTACTTC
cdr3_aa: CASSQDTGGAETQYF

clone_size: .
j_call: TRBJ2-3
v_call: TRBV6-6
d_call: TRBD2
cdr3_nt: TGTGCCAGCAGGTCTAGCGGGGGGCGGGCAGATACGCAGTATTTT
cdr3_aa: CASRSSGGRADTQYF

clone_size: .
j_call: TRBJ2-7
v_call: TRBV4-3
d_call: .
cdr3_nt: TGCGCCAGCAGCCCGGGGGCTGGGCTCACAGGGTTCTACGAGCAGTACTTC
cdr3_aa: CASSPGAGLTGFYEQYF

clone_size: .
j_call: TRBJ2-1
v_call: TRBV4-3
d_call: TRBD2
cdr3_nt: TGCGCCAGCAGCCCTAAAGGACGCGGGGGAGTCTACAATGAGCAGTTCTTC
cdr3_aa: CASSPKGRGGVYNEQFF

clone_size: .
j_call: TRBJ2-3
v_call: TRBV11-3
d_call: .
cdr3_nt: TGTGCCAGCAGCCAGGAATTTCCAGATACGCAGTATTTT
cdr3_aa: CASSQEFPDTQYF

clone_size: .
j_call: TRBJ1-6
v_call: TRBV4-1
d_call: .
cdr3_nt: TGCGCCAGCAGCCAAGATCCCCCGATACTCCTCCACTTT
cdr3_aa: CASSQDPPILLHF

clone_size: .
j_call: TRBJ2-7
v_call: TRBV5-1
d_call: TRBD1
cdr3_nt: TGCGCCAGCAGCTTAGGGCGAGGGGGCGACGAGCAGTACTTC
cdr3_aa: CASSLGRGGDEQYF

clone_size: once
j_call: TRBJ1-3
v_call: TRBV7-9
d_call: .
cdr3_nt: TGTGCCAGCACCGACCGGGACCGCACTGGAAACACCATATATTTT
cdr3_aa: CASTDRDRTGNTIYF

clone_size: .
j_call: TRBJ1-3
v_call: TRBV11-2
d_call: .
cdr3_nt: TGTGCCAGCAGCTTAGGGCCCGGAGAGGCGAGAAACACCATATATTTT
cdr3_aa: CASSLGPGEARNTIYF

clone_size: .
j_call: TRBJ1-5
v_call: TRBV6-6
d_call: .
cdr3_nt: TGTGCCAGCAGTTACTCGGGAGAGGCGCAGCCCCAGCATTTT
cdr3_aa: CASSYSGEAQPQHF

clone_size: .
j_call: TRBJ1-1
v_call: TRBV6-5
d_call: .
cdr3_nt: TGTGCCAGCAGTGACTTTGGGGGGCTGGGCACTGAAGCTTTCTTT
cdr3_aa: CASSDFGGLGTEAFF

clone_size: .
j_call: TRBJ1-4
v_call: TRBV28
d_call: .
cdr3_nt: TGTGCCAGCAGAGCCCCGGGGGGGGACCTAACCGGGAATGAAAAACTGTTTTTT
cdr3_aa: CASRAPGGDLTGNEKLFF

clone_size: .
j_call: TRBJ2-7
v_call: TRBV28
d_call: .
cdr3_nt: TGTGCCAGCAGTACCACGTCCCGAGACTACGAGCAGTACTTC
cdr3_aa: CASSTTSRDYEQYF

clone_size: .
j_call: TRBJ1-6
v_call: TRBV7-2
d_call: TRBD1
cdr3_nt: TGTGCCAGCAGCCCGCCGGGACAGCTTACACCCCTCCACTTT
cdr3_aa: CASSPPGQLTPLHF

clone_size: .
j_call: TRBJ2-7
v_call: TRBV15
d_call: .
cdr3_nt: TGTGCCACCAGCCCGCGGACAGTCTCCTACGAGCAGTACTTC
cdr3_aa: CATSPRTVSYEQYF

clone_size: .
j_call: TRBJ1-2
v_call: TRBV5-1
d_call: TRBD1
cdr3_nt: TGCGCCAGCAGCTTGGAACAGGGGCGGATAGGTGGCTACACCTTC
cdr3_aa: CASSLEQGRIGGYTF